One and the same sample provided the 28 T cell receptor beta chains below, sequenced in a study of blood T cell repertoires in COVID-19. The data were produced by immunoSEQ multiplex PCR, yet TCRdb's version contains in-frame clones alone and is incomplete. The repertoire holds fewer than 60,000 clones, with 86% as singletons. Sequencing was done on a sample of peripheral blood. These receptors all stem from an elderly woman with acute or convalescent COVID-19.

The chain is built from TRBV19 and TRBJ1-3; maybe TRBD1 (6 bases). The germline CDR1 and CDR2 sequences are LNHDA and SQIVND (reference sequence). There are 16 residues in the CDR3. The V and J ends lost 5 bases and 4 bases respectively, with 18 bases between them. CDR3 in amino acids: CASSPHRGGQGNTIYF. CDR3 DNA: TGTGCCAGTAGTCCCCACCGGGGGGGGCAAGGAAACACCATATATTTT.

The chain joins TRBV7-9 to TRBJ1-4, with TRBD1 identical over 8 bases. The germline V gene encodes CDR1 SEHNR and CDR2 FQNEAQ (reference sequence). CDR3 length equals 15 residues. The junction had 11 bases not matched to a gene; V was cut back by 6 bases and J by 8 bases. The CDR3 DNA reads TGTGCCAGCAGTCAACGGAGCCAGGGGGCGGAAAAACTGTTTTTT. As protein: CASSQRSQGAEKLFF.

V gene TRBV2 combines with J gene TRBJ2-5, with 9 bases matching TRBD1. The CDR3 totals 13 residues. Germline V CDR1 and CDR2: SNHLY, FYNNEI. Trimming took 5 bases from V and 3 from J; bases not matched to a gene: 1. Written as DNA, the CDR3 is TGTGCCAGCAGTCGGACAGGGGAAGAGACCCAGTACTTC. Translation gives CASSRTGEETQYF.

This chain connects TRBV27 to TRBJ1-1, with D perhaps TRBD1 (5 bases). The CDR3 runs to 13 residues. Trimming removed 3 bases at V and 5 bases at J, with 10 bases between. CDR1 and CDR2 (germline): MNHEY, SMNVEV (reference sequence). The CDR3 region is CASSFSGATEAFF. The CDR3 region has the DNA TGTGCCAGCAGTTTTAGCGGGGCGACTGAAGCTTTCTTT.

The table lists this clone with a count of one. This chain's CDR3 is CAISAGAGEQYF. The CDR3 DNA sequence: TGTGCCATCAGTGCGGGTGCGGGCGAGCAGTACTTC. This chain uses TRBV10-3 with TRBJ2-7, with D tentatively TRBD2 (5 bases). CDR1 and CDR2 from the germline V gene are ENHRY and SYGVKD. The CDR3 runs 12 residues. V lost 4 bases to trimming and J lost 6 bases, with 10 bases between them.

V is TRBV24-1 and J is TRBJ1-5; TRBD1 is a possible D gene (6 bases). The CDR3 consists of 16 residues. Per the germline V gene, CDR1 is KGHDR and CDR2 is SFDVKD. V was trimmed by 4 bases and J by 1 base, leaving 13 bases between them. The CDR3, as DNA: TGTGCCACCAGTGACCAGGGGAGGGGGAGCAATCAGCCCCAGCATTTT. Encoded protein: CATSDQGRGSNQPQHF.

The chain recombines TRBV7-6 with TRBJ1-2; TRBD1 matches at 9 bases. V lost 4 bases and J lost 4; bases outside the gene matches: 7. There are 15 residues in the CDR3. Germline V CDR1 and CDR2: SGHVS, FNYEAQ. The CDR3 DNA reads TGTGCCAGCAGCTCCTCCGGGACAGGGATCTATGGCTACACCTTC. It codes for CASSSSGTGIYGYTF.

This chain connects TRBV5-1 to TRBJ2-3, with 10 bases that match TRBD2. Germline trimming cut 1 base from V and 1 base from J; bases unmatched to any gene: 3. Germline V gene data show CDR1 as SGHRS and CDR2 as YFSETQ. CDR3 size: 16 residues. CDR3 nucleotide sequence: TGCGCCAGCAGCTTGTTGCTAGCGGGGGGCACAGATACGCAGTATTTT. It is translated as CASSLLLAGGTDTQYF.

This rearrangement joins TRBV19 to TRBJ1-5; D gene uncertain. The CDR3 is 13 amino acids. V was shortened by 3 bases and J by 10 bases, with 13 bases between the two germline ends. Germline V CDR1 and CDR2: LNHDA, SQIVND (reference sequence). The CDR3 sequence is CASSIDIATPQHF. The DNA of the CDR3 is TGTGCCAGTAGTATTGACATAGCGACACCCCAGCATTTT.

The chain couples TRBV29-1 to TRBJ2-7, with TRBD2 matching 8 bases. CDR3 length equals 13 residues. The V and J ends lost 5 bases and 6 bases, in that order; junction bases with no gene match: 9. Germline assignment: CDR1 SQVTM and CDR2 ANQGSEA. In DNA, the CDR3 is TGCAGCGTTAGCGGGGGCCACGGTGGCGAGCAGTACTTC. As protein: CSVSGGHGGEQYF.

V is TRBV12-3 or TRBV12-4 and J is TRBJ1-2, with a tentative D call TRBD1 (6 bases). The CDR3 spans 13 residues. Trimming pared 5 bases from V and 2 bases from J, leaving 9 bases between. The CDR3 nucleotides read TGTGCCAGCAGTCGGACAGAAAACTATGGCTACACCTTC. Its translation: CASSRTENYGYTF.

This sequence joins TRBV11-3 and TRBJ1-4; D possibly corresponds to TRBD1 (5 bases). The CDR3 extends over 15 amino acids. V was pared by 0 bases and J by 8 bases, with 13 bases between. Germline V gives CDR1 SGHNT, CDR2 YENEEA. The CDR3: CASSLEGGMREKLFF. In DNA form, the CDR3 reads TGTGCCAGCAGCTTAGAGGGGGGGATGCGCGAAAAACTGTTTTTT.

This clone appeared once. This chain uses TRBV14 with TRBJ1-1; no reliable D call. Trimming cost V 4 bases and J 11 bases, with 17 bases left between them. Germline CDR1 reads SGHDN; CDR2 reads FVKESK. This CDR3 region has 13 residues. CDR3 loop: CASSLFGNRAAFF. As DNA, the CDR3 is TGTGCCAGCAGCCTCTTCGGGAACCGCGCGGCTTTCTTT.

The chain uses TRBV9 and TRBJ1-1; D gene unclear. The V end lost 1 base, the J end lost 4 bases, and 14 bases lay between the germline ends. The length of the CDR3 is 15 residues. Germline assignment: CDR1 SGDLS and CDR2 YYNGEE. The CDR3 coding sequence is TGTGCCAGCAGCGTATGGGAGGGAGGTTCCACTGAAGCTTTCTTT. This gives the protein CASSVWEGGSTEAFF.

The chain recombines TRBV18 with TRBJ2-1; D is uncertain. This CDR3 is 15 amino acids long. Germline-derived CDR1 and CDR2 are KGHSH and LQKENI. Trimming pared 5 bases from V and 0 bases from J, leaving 11 bases between. CDR3 protein: CASSAPSTSYNEQFF. CDR3 sequence (DNA): TGTGCCAGCTCAGCCCCCTCTACCTCCTACAATGAGCAGTTCTTC.

This chain joins TRBV6-5 and TRBJ2-3, with a tentative D call TRBD2 (6 bases). Germline V gene lookup returns CDR1 MNHEY and CDR2 SVGAGI. The CDR3 has 13 residues. With 10 bases removed from V and 0 bases from J, the gap between germline ends came to 11 bases. CDR3 in amino acids: CATGTLSTDTQYF. The CDR3 bases are TGTGCCACGGGGACTTTGAGCACAGATACGCAGTATTTT.

The chain joins TRBV7-3 to TRBJ1-1, with TRBD1 matching over 7 bases. Germline values: CDR1 SGHTA, CDR2 FQGTGA. The CDR3 is 13 residues long. With 5 bases clipped from V and 3 bases from J, the junction kept 3 bases outside the gene matches. CDR3 bases: TGTGCCAGCAGCCGCGACAGGGACACTGAAGCTTTCTTT. This sequence encodes CASSRDRDTEAFF.

This chain joins TRBV28 and TRBJ1-5; D uncertain. The CDR3 totals 14 residues. V lost 4 bases, J lost 7 bases, and 14 bases lay in between. The germline V gene has CDR1 MDHEN and CDR2 SYDVKM. The CDR3 spells CASSSGAPGQPQHF. The CDR3 region has the DNA TGTGCCAGCAGTTCGGGAGCCCCAGGACAGCCCCAGCATTTT.

A single count supports this clone. The rearrangement joins TRBV5-4 to TRBJ1-1; a possible D gene is TRBD1 (6 bases). Germline assignment: CDR1 SGHNT and CDR2 YYREEE (reference sequence). Trimming cost V 3 bases and J 0 bases, with 9 bases left between them. The CDR3 has 14 residues. CDR3 region: CASSWGHVNTEAFF. In DNA form, the CDR3 reads TGTGCCAGCAGCTGGGGACATGTGAACACTGAAGCTTTCTTT.

The chain is built from TRBV9 and TRBJ1-1; D not resolved. Germline-derived CDR1 and CDR2 are SGDLS and YYNGEE. The CDR3 is 15 amino acids. Trimming took 1 base from V and 1 from J, leaving 11 bases between them. CDR3 protein: CASSVNQLTNTEAFF. Written as DNA, the CDR3 is TGTGCCAGCAGCGTAAACCAGTTAACGAACACTGAAGCTTTCTTT. Full variable domain (remainder filled in from reference TRBV9 and TRBJ1-1): DSGVTQTPKHLITATGQRVTLRCSPRSGDLSVYWYQQSLDQGLQFLIQYYNGEERAKGNILERFSAQQFPDLHSELNLSSLELGDSALYFCASSVNQLTNTEAFFGQGTRLTVV.

The chain links TRBV4-1 to TRBJ2-5, with 12 bases identical to TRBD1. Germline V gene data show CDR1 as MGHRA and CDR2 as YSYEKL. The CDR3 spans 14 residues. V trimming: 0 bases; J trimming: 12 bases; junction bases outside the gene matches: 5. CDR3 in amino acids: CASSQEPGQGAEYF. CDR3 DNA: TGCGCCAGCAGCCAAGAACCGGGACAGGGGGCGGAGTACTTC.

The chain links TRBV6-5 to TRBJ2-5, with D perhaps matching TRBD1 (6 bases). Trimming shortened V by 6 bases and J by 5 bases, and 10 bases separated the two germline ends. This CDR3 is built from 12 residues. Germline V gene data show CDR1 as MNHEY and CDR2 as SVGAGI. The CDR3 DNA reads as TGTGCCAGCAGCATAACAGGGGAGACCCAGTACTTC. Protein product: CASSITGETQYF.

This chain joins TRBV5-1 and TRBJ2-2; TRBD1 is a possible D gene (6 bases). This CDR3 has 17 residues. Trimming left V 4 bases short and J 3 bases short, with 19 bases between. Germline V gene lookup returns CDR1 SGHRS and CDR2 YFSETQ. The CDR3 DNA reads TGCGCCAGCAGCGCGTATACAGGGTCTGGTTACACCGGGGAGCTGTTTTTT. Its protein is CASSAYTGSGYTGELFF.

V is TRBV2 and J is TRBJ2-1; D gene unclear. Germline values: CDR1 SNHLY, CDR2 FYNNEI. Between the trimmed V and J ends, which lost 6 bases and 1 base, there was a span of 7 bases. The CDR3 sequence is 13 residues long. The CDR3 region is CASRADSYNEQFF. The CDR3 DNA follows: TGTGCCAGCAGGGCGGATTCCTACAATGAGCAGTTCTTC.

The chain recombines TRBV5-1 with TRBJ2-2; unclear D gene. The CDR3 runs to 16 residues. Trimming cost V 4 bases and J 1 base, with 14 bases left between them. Germline V gene sequence: CDR1 SGHRS, CDR2 YFSETQ. The CDR3 loop reads CASSPNPSGNTGELFF. DNA for the CDR3: TGCGCCAGCAGCCCTAATCCTAGTGGGAACACCGGGGAGCTGTTTTTT.

The rearrangement joins TRBV7-6 to TRBJ2-7; tentatively, D is TRBD1 (5 bases). V was cut by 1 base and J by 0 bases, with 19 bases left in between. CDR1 is SGHVS and CDR2 is FNYEAQ in the germline V gene. CDR3 length: 18 residues. CDR3 coding DNA: TGTGCCAGCAGCTTAGGCCCCGGTGGGGCGTCGAACTCCTACGAGCAGTACTTC. The encoded protein is CASSLGPGGASNSYEQYF.

This chain links TRBV5-1 with TRBJ1-4; TRBD1 matches 10 bases. Per the germline V gene, CDR1 is SGHRS and CDR2 is YFSETQ. The junction had 0 bases not matched to a gene; V was cut back by 0 bases and J by 7 bases. CDR3 length: 14 residues. This CDR3 is CASSLGTGGEKLFF. In nucleotides, the CDR3 is TGCGCCAGCAGCTTGGGGACAGGGGGTGAAAAACTGTTTTTT.

The gene calls are TRBV18 and TRBJ2-1; D perhaps matches TRBD1 (6 bases). Germline loops: CDR1 KGHSH, CDR2 LQKENI. The CDR3 is 13 amino acids. The ends were cut back, 3 bases at V and 12 bases at J, with 15 bases in the middle. The CDR3 DNA is TGTGCCAGCTCACCCGACCTGGGGGCTTCGCAGTTCTTC. It translates to CASSPDLGASQFF.